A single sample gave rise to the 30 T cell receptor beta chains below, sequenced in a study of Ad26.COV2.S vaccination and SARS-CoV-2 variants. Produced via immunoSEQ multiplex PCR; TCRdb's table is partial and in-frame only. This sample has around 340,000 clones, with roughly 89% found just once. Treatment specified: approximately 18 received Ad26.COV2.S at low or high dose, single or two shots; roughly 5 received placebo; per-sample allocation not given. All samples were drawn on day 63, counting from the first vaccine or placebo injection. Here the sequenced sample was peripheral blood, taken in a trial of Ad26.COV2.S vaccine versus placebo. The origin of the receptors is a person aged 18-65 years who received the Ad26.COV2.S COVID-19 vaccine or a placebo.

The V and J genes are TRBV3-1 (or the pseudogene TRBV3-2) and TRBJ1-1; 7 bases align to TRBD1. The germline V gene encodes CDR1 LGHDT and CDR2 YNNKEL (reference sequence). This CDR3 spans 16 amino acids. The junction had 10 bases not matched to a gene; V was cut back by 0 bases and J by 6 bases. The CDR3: CASSQDTSGRGAEAFF. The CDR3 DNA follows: TGTGCCAGCAGCCAAGATACTTCGGGCAGGGGGGCTGAAGCTTTCTTT.

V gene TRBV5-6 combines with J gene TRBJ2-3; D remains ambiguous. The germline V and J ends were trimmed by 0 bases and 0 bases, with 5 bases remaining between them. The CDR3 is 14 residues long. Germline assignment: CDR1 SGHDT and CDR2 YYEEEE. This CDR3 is CASSLVSSTDTQYF. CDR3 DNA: TGTGCCAGCAGCTTGGTCAGTAGCACAGATACGCAGTATTTT. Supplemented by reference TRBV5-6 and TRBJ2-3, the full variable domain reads DAGVTQSPTHLIKTRGQQVTLRCSPKSGHDTVSWYQQALGQGPQFIFQYYEEEERQRGNFPDRFSGHQFPNYSSELNVNALLLGDSALYLCASSLVSSTDTQYFGPGTRLTVL.

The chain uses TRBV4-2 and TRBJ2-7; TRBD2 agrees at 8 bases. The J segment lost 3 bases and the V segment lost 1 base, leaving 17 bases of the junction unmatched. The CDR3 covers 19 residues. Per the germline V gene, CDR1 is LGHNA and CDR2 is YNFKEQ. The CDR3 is CASSQAYRGGPPSLYEQYF. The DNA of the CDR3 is TGTGCCAGCAGCCAAGCCTACCGGGGGGGGCCCCCCTCCCTCTACGAGCAGTACTTC.

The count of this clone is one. For the CDR3, the DNA is TGTGCCAGCAGCTTACGGGAAGAGACCCAGTACTTC. Translation gives CASSLREETQYF. The rearrangement links TRBV5-6 to TRBJ2-5, with D unresolved. Trimming cost V 2 bases and J 3 bases, with 5 bases left between them. This CDR3 comprises 12 residues. The germline CDR1 and CDR2 sequences are SGHDT and YYEEEE.

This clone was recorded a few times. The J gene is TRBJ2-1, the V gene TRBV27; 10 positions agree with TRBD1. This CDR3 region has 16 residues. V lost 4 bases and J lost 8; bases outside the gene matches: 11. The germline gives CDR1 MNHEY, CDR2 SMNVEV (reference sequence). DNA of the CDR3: TGTGCCAGCAGTTCCGTCGACAGGGGGCTTGGGGATGAGCAGTTCTTC. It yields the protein CASSSVDRGLGDEQFF.

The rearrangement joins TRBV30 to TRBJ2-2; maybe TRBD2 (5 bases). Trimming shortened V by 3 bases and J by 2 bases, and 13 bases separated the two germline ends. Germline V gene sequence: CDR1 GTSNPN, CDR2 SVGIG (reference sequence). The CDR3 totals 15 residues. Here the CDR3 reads CAWRDLGVNTGELFF. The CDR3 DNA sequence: TGTGCCTGGAGGGACCTCGGGGTTAACACCGGGGAGCTGTTTTTT.

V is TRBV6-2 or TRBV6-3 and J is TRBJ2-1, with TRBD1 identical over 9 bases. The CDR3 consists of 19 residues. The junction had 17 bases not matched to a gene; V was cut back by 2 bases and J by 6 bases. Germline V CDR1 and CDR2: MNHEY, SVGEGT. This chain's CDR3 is CASSYVGTGRYPVGNEQFF. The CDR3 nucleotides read TGTGCCAGCAGTTACGTCGGGACAGGGCGATACCCAGTGGGCAATGAGCAGTTCTTC.

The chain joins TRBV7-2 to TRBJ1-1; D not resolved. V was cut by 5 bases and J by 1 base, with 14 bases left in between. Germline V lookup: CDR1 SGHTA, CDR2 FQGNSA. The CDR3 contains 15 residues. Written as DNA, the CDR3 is TGTGCCAGCAGCGCCATCGTTGCGACGAACACTGAAGCTTTCTTT. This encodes CASSAIVATNTEAFF.

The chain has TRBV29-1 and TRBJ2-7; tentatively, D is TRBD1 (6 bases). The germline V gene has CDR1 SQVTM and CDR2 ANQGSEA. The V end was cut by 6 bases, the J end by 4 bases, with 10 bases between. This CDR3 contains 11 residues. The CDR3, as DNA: TGCAGCGTCAGCAGGGGATACGAGCAGTACTTC. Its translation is CSVSRGYEQYF.

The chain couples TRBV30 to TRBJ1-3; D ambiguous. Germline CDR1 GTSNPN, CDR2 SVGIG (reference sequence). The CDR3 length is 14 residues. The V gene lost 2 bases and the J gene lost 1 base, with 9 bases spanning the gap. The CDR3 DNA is TGTGCCTGGAGTTGGACGGCGTCTGGAAACACCATATATTTT. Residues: CAWSWTASGNTIYF.

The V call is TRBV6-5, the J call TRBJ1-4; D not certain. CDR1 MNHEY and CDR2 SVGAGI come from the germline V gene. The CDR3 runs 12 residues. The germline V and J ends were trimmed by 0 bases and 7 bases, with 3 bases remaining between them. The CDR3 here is CASSYSGEKLFF. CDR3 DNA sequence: TGTGCCAGCAGTTACTCGGGTGAAAAACTGTTTTTT.

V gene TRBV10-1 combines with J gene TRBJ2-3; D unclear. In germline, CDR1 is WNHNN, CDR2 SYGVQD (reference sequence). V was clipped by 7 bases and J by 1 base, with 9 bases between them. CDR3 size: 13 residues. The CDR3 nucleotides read TGCGCCAGCATGTCCTCGGGCACAGATACGCAGTATTTT. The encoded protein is CASMSSGTDTQYF.

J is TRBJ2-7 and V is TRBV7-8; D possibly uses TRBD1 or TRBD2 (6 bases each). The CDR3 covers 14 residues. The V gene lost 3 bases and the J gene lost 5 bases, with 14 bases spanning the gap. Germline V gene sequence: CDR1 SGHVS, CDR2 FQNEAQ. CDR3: CASSFGRRGNEQYF. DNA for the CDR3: TGTGCCAGCAGCTTTGGGAGGAGGGGGAACGAGCAGTACTTC.

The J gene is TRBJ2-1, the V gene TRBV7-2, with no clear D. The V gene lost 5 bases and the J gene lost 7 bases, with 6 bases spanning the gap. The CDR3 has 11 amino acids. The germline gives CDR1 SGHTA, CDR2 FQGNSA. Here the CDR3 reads CASSLLNEQFF. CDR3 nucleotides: TGTGCCAGCAGCCTACTGAATGAGCAGTTCTTC.

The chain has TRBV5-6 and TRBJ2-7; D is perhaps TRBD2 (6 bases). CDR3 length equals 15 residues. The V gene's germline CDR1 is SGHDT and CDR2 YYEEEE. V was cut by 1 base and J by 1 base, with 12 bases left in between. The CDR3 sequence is CASSLSGGNSYEQYF. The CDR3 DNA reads TGTGCCAGCAGCTTGAGCGGCGGGAATTCCTACGAGCAGTACTTC.

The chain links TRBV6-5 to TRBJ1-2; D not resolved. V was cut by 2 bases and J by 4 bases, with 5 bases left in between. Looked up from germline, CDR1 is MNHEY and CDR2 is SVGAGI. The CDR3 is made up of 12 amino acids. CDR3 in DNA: TGTGCCAGCAGTTACAGGGTCTATGGCTACACCTTC. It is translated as CASSYRVYGYTF.

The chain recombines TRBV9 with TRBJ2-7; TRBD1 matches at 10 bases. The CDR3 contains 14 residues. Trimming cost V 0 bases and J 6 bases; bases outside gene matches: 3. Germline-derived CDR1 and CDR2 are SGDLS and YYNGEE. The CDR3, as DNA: TGTGCCAGCAGCGTAGGAGGACAGGGGGGCGAGCAGTACTTC. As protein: CASSVGGQGGEQYF.

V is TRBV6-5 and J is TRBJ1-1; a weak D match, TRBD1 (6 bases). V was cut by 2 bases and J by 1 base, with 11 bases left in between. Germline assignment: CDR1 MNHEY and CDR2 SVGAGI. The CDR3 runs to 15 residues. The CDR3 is CASSYGLGANTEAFF. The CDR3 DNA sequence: TGTGCCAGCAGTTACGGGCTGGGGGCGAACACTGAAGCTTTCTTT.

CDR3 coding DNA: TGCGCCAGCAGCCAAGCGCCAGGGGGCGCGGCCTATGGCTACACCTTC. Translation: CASSQAPGGAAYGYTF. This chain links TRBV4-1 with TRBJ1-2; 8 nucleotides match TRBD1. The CDR3 extends over 16 amino acids. V lost 1 base and J lost 4; bases outside the gene matches: 8. Germline V gives CDR1 MGHRA, CDR2 YSYEKL.

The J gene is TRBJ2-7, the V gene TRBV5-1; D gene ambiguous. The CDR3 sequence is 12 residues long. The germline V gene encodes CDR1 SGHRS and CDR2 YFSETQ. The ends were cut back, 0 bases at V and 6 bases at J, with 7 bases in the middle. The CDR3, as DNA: TGCGCCAGCAGCTTGGACGGGCGCGAGCAGTACTTC. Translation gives CASSLDGREQYF.

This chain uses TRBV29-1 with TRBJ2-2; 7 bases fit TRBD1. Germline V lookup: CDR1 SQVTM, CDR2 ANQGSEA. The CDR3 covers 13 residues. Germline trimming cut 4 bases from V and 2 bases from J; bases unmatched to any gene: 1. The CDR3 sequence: CSVGDSNTGELFF. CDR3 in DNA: TGCAGCGTTGGGGACAGCAACACCGGGGAGCTGTTTTTT.

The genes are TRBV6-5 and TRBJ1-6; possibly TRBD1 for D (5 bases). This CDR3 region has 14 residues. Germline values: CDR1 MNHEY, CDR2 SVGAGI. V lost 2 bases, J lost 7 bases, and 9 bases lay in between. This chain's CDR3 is CASSYEGRNSPLHF. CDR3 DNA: TGTGCCAGCAGTTACGAGGGACGCAATTCACCCCTCCACTTT.

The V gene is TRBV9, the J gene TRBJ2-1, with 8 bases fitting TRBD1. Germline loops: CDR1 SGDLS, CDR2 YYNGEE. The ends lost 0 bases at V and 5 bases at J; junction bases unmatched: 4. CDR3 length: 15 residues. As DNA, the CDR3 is TGTGCCAGCAGCGTAGACGGACAGGGTGACAATGAGCAGTTCTTC. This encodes CASSVDGQGDNEQFF.

Here the CDR3 reads CASSGGRGYGYTF. CDR3 sequence (DNA): TGTGCTAGTTCAGGGGGAAGGGGCTATGGCTACACCTTC. This chain connects TRBV12-5 to TRBJ1-2, with 7 bases matching TRBD1. The trim removed 8 bases at V and 4 bases at J, leaving 7 bases unmatched. Germline CDR1 reads LGHNT; CDR2 reads FRNRAP. CDR3 length: 13 amino acids.

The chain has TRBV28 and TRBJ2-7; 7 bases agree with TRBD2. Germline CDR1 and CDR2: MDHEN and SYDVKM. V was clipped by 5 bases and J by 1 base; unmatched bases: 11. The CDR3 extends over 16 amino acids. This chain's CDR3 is CASSPWGGSDSYEQYF. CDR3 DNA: TGTGCCAGCAGTCCCTGGGGCGGGAGTGATTCCTACGAGCAGTACTTC.

CDR3 sequence (DNA): TGTGCCAGCAGTTACAAAGCCCGGCAGTACTTC. Translated, it gives CASSYKARQYF. The chain couples TRBV6-5 to TRBJ2-7, with D hard to call. V was trimmed by 2 bases and J by 9 bases, leaving 8 bases between them. There are 11 residues in the CDR3. Germline values: CDR1 MNHEY, CDR2 SVGAGI.

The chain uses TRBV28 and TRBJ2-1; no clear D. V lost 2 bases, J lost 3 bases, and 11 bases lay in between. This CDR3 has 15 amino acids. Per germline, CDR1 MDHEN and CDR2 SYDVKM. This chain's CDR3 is CASSLQNPGYNEQFF. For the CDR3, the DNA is TGTGCCAGCAGTTTACAGAATCCGGGCTACAATGAGCAGTTCTTC.

CDR3 bases: TGTGCTAGTGGTTTGGTACTAAGAGGGTTCGGGGGCCCGGAGAAAAACATTCAGTACTTC. The encoded protein is CASGLVLRGFGGPEKNIQYF. The chain joins TRBV12-5 to TRBJ2-4; D tentatively reads TRBD1 or TRBD2 (6 bases each). The length of the CDR3 is 20 residues. Trimming stripped 0 bases from V and 4 bases from J, with 25 bases between. The germline V gene encodes CDR1 LGHNT and CDR2 FRNRAP.

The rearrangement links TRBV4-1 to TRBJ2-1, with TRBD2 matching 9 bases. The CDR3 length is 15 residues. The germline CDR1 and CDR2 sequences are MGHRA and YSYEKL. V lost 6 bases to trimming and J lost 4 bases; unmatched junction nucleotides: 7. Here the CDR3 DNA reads TGCGCCAGCAGATTCGAAACTAGCGGGTACAATGAGCAGTTCTTC. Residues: CASRFETSGYNEQFF.

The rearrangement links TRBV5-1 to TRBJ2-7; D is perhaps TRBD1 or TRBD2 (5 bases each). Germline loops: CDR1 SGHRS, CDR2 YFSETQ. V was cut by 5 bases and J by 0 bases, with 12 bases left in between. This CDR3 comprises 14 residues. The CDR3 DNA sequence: TGCGCCAGCAGGCCCGGGGCTTTCTCCTACGAGCAGTACTTC. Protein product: CASRPGAFSYEQYF.